Below are 25 T cell receptor beta chains sequenced from a single sample in a study of blood T cells in healthy people across ages. Next came a second PCR, run for about 6 to 11 cycles, which used a sample-barcoded 5' primer along with a J-beta primer mix. A single record per CDR3 protein comes from TCRdb applying MiXCR to the 5' RACE reads. Found here are roughly 800,000 distinct CDR3 sequences, roughly 64% of them singletons; the top ten hold roughly 22%. The specimen sequenced was blood. The receptors derive from a man aged 30-40 years in good health.

This clonotype came up a few times. The chain joins TRBV25-1 to TRBJ2-4, with 12 positions matching TRBD1. CDR1 is MGHDK, CDR2 SYGVNS, per germline. The CDR3 is 16 residues long. Unmatched junction bases numbered 6, after V lost 3 bases and J lost 6 bases. The CDR3 loop is CASSDGTGGELNIQYF. DNA for the CDR3: TGTGCCAGCAGTGATGGGACAGGGGGCGAACTAAACATTCAGTACTTC. Using reference TRBV25-1 and TRBJ2-4 for the parts outside the CDR3, the full variable domain is EADIYQTPRYLVIGTGKKITLECSQTMGHDKMYWYQQDPGMELHLIHYSYGVNSTEKGDLSSESTVSRIRTEHFPLTLESARPSHTSQYLCASSDGTGGELNIQYFGAGTRLSVL.

This clonotype showed up just a few times. The chain recombines TRBV4-2 with TRBJ2-1; 7 positions agree with TRBD2. The CDR3 totals 14 residues. CDR1 is LGHNA, CDR2 YNFKEQ, per germline. The V and J ends lost 1 base and 8 bases, in that order; junction bases with no gene match: 5. The CDR3 DNA sequence: TGTGCCAGCAGCCAAGGGGGGGGTTTCGATGAGCAGTTCTTC. Its protein product is CASSQGGGFDEQFF.

The chain joins TRBV7-9 to TRBJ2-7, with 9 bases matching TRBD1. Germline trimming cut 3 bases from V and 4 bases from J; bases unmatched to any gene: 10. Germline loops: CDR1 SEHNR, CDR2 FQNEAQ (reference sequence). The CDR3 has 16 amino acids. The CDR3 reads CASSFISQQGAYEQYF. The CDR3 DNA reads as TGTGCCAGCAGCTTTATCTCCCAACAGGGGGCTTACGAGCAGTACTTC.

The DNA of the CDR3 is TGTGCCATCCTTGGTCCTCCATACAATGAGCAGTTCTTC. Its protein product is CAILGPPYNEQFF. The chain recombines TRBV10-3 with TRBJ2-1; D gene uncertain. The length of the CDR3 is 13 residues. V lost 8 bases to trimming and J lost 4 bases, with 12 bases between them. CDR1 ENHRY and CDR2 SYGVKD come from the germline V gene.

The chain couples TRBV20-1 to TRBJ2-7; TRBD2 matches at 12 bases. CDR1 DFQATT and CDR2 SNEGSKA come from the germline V gene (reference sequence). The CDR3 is made up of 15 amino acids. V dropped 6 bases and J dropped 2; count of bases not matched to a gene: 8. The CDR3 sequence is CSASTPSGGAYEQYF. CDR3 nucleotides: TGCAGTGCCTCAACCCCTAGCGGGGGGGCCTACGAGCAGTACTTC.

The V call is TRBV20-1, the J call TRBJ2-5, with 13 bases that match TRBD2. The CDR3 extends over 18 amino acids. The J segment lost 1 base and the V segment lost 0 bases, leaving 8 bases of the junction unmatched. Germline V gene data show CDR1 as DFQATT and CDR2 as SNEGSKA (reference sequence). In DNA, the CDR3 is TGCAGTGCTAGAGATGGAACTAGCGGGAGGGGGTTCCAAGAGACCCAGTACTTC. Translated: CSARDGTSGRGFQETQYF.

The genes are TRBV20-1 and TRBJ2-7; 9 nucleotides match TRBD2. The junction had 9 bases not matched to a gene; V was cut back by 6 bases and J by 3 bases. There are 14 residues in the CDR3. Germline loops: CDR1 DFQATT, CDR2 SNEGSKA (reference sequence). The DNA for the CDR3 is TGCAGTGCACCAGTAGCGGGAGCTTTCTACGAGCAGTACTTC. Protein: CSAPVAGAFYEQYF.

J is TRBJ2-1 and V is TRBV6-5; perhaps TRBD2 as D (5 bases). Trimming removed 5 bases at V and 9 bases at J, with 14 bases between. The germline V gene has CDR1 MNHEY and CDR2 SVGAGI. The CDR3 has 13 residues. This CDR3 reads CASSDGSSIEQFF. The CDR3, as DNA: TGTGCCAGCAGTGACGGGTCTAGCATTGAGCAGTTCTTC.

The chain employs TRBV7-2 and TRBJ2-7; D ambiguous. Trimming cost V 2 bases and J 6 bases, with 11 bases left between them. The germline gives CDR1 SGHTA, CDR2 FQGNSA. The CDR3 is made up of 13 amino acids. The CDR3 protein is CASSLQHRGEQYF. CDR3 nucleotides: TGTGCCAGCAGCTTACAGCACAGAGGCGAGCAGTACTTC.

The chain uses TRBV6-1 and TRBJ2-3, with D perhaps matching TRBD1 (6 bases). Germline V gene data show CDR1 as MNHNS and CDR2 as SASEGT. The CDR3 sequence is 13 residues long. Trimming pared 7 bases from V and 2 bases from J, leaving 10 bases between. In DNA, the CDR3 is TGTGCCAGCATCAGGACAGTCACAGATACGCAGTATTTT. It is translated as CASIRTVTDTQYF.

The chain combines TRBV29-1 with TRBJ2-1; D possibly corresponds to TRBD2 (5 bases). Trimming took off 6 bases at V and 9 bases at J, with 9 bases between the two ends. Germline V lookup: CDR1 SQVTM, CDR2 ANQGSEA. The CDR3 sequence is 10 residues long. The CDR3 DNA sequence: TGCAGCGTAATAGCGTGTGAGCAGTTCTTC. Translating gives CSVIACEQFF.

This chain links TRBV27 with TRBJ1-1; no reliable D call. The CDR3 covers 14 residues. Trimming took off 4 bases at V and 1 base at J, with 10 bases between the two ends. Germline CDR1 MNHEY, CDR2 SMNVEV (reference sequence). CDR3 protein: CASSWYRQNTEAFF. Here the CDR3 DNA reads TGTGCCAGCAGTTGGTACCGACAGAACACTGAAGCTTTCTTT.

This clonotype was seen ten or more times. V usage is TRBV4-2 and J usage is TRBJ1-6; D is unclear. The CDR3 has 12 residues. CDR1 is LGHNA, CDR2 YNFKEQ, per germline. Between the trimmed V and J ends, which lost 1 base and 10 bases, there was a span of 5 bases. The CDR3 coding sequence is TGTGCCAGCAGCCAAGTTGACTCACCCCTCCACTTT. As protein: CASSQVDSPLHF.

This chain connects TRBV28 to TRBJ2-1, with D unclear. Germline loops: CDR1 MDHEN, CDR2 SYDVKM. The CDR3 spans 14 residues. V lost 8 bases and J 6 bases, leaving 17 bases between the germline ends. CDR3 nucleotides: TGTGCCAGCGGCGGCGGATTAAGAACCAATGAGCAGTTCTTC. Translated: CASGGGLRTNEQFF.

Only a few counts were recorded for this clonotype. The chain recombines TRBV6-5 with TRBJ2-5, with 7 bases that match TRBD2. CDR1 is MNHEY, CDR2 SVGAGI, per germline. Losses at the gene ends were 6 bases for V and 2 bases for J; bases not matched to a gene: 9. CDR3 size: 15 residues. CDR3 residues: CASRPVRGGQETQYF. CDR3 coding DNA: TGTGCCAGCAGGCCAGTAAGGGGAGGGCAAGAGACCCAGTACTTC.

This clonotype was seen repeatedly, ten times or more. The chain links TRBV5-1 to TRBJ2-7; TRBD2 aligns across 14 bases. From germline, CDR1 is SGHRS and CDR2 YFSETQ. The CDR3 has 15 residues. The V segment lost 4 bases and the J segment 11 bases; nucleotides outside the gene matches: 11. This chain's CDR3 is CASSLAGTSGSVEYF. The CDR3 DNA follows: TGCGCCAGCAGCCTTGCCGGGACTAGCGGGAGCGTGGAGTACTTC.

J is TRBJ2-3 and V is TRBV20-1, with 10 bases fitting TRBD2. The CDR3 covers 16 residues. After removal of 0 bases from V and 3 bases from J, the junction contained 6 bases not matched to a gene. CDR1 and CDR2 (germline): DFQATT, SNEGSKA (reference sequence). The CDR3 here is CSARDPVSGGTDTQYF. CDR3 coding DNA: TGCAGTGCTAGAGATCCGGTTAGCGGGGGGACAGATACGCAGTATTTT.

The table lists this clonotype with many counts. The chain recombines TRBV5-1 with TRBJ2-7; D remains ambiguous. The V and J ends lost 0 bases and 2 bases respectively, with 12 bases between them. From germline, CDR1 is SGHRS and CDR2 YFSETQ. This CDR3 spans 15 amino acids. In nucleotides, the CDR3 is TGCGCCAGCAGCTTGGATTCGGGCAGCACCTACGAGCAGTACTTC. Translated, it gives CASSLDSGSTYEQYF. Full variable domain (rest looked up from reference TRBV5-1 and TRBJ2-7): KAGVTQTPRYLIKTRGQQVTLSCSPISGHRSVSWYQQTPGQGLQFLFEYFSETQRNKGNFPGRFSGRQFSNSRSEMNVSTLELGDSALYLCASSLDSGSTYEQYFGPGTRLTVT.

V gene TRBV5-1 combines with J gene TRBJ2-7, with unresolved D. Germline V gene data show CDR1 as SGHRS and CDR2 as YFSETQ. This CDR3 has 15 residues. Trimming cost V 1 base and J 5 bases, with 16 bases left between them. The CDR3 reads CASSLQQLTLNEQYF. The CDR3 coding sequence is TGCGCCAGCAGCTTGCAACAGCTGACCTTAAACGAGCAGTACTTC.

In its sample, this clonotype was seen many times. The rearrangement uses TRBV7-2 and TRBJ2-3, with D possibly matching TRBD2 (5 bases). The germline gives CDR1 SGHTA, CDR2 FQGNSA. V lost 2 bases and J 0 bases, leaving 9 bases between the germline ends. The CDR3 is 15 residues long. CDR3 sequence (DNA): TGTGCCAGCAGCTTACGAGGGTCGAGCACAGATACGCAGTATTTT. Residues: CASSLRGSSTDTQYF.

This clonotype was seen only a few times. The rearrangement joins TRBV7-2 to TRBJ2-5; D could derive from TRBD1 or TRBD2 (6 bases each). The V end was cut by 3 bases, the J end by 2 bases, with 22 bases between. The CDR3 consists of 18 residues. Looked up from germline, CDR1 is SGHTA and CDR2 is FQGNSA. The CDR3 loop reads CASSLGDTGRSTQETQYF. CDR3 nucleotides: TGTGCCAGCAGCTTGGGGGATACAGGGAGGAGTACACAAGAGACCCAGTACTTC. Full variable domain (remainder filled in from reference TRBV7-2 and TRBJ2-5): GAGVSQSPSNKVTEKGKDVELRCDPISGHTALYWYRQSLGQGLEFLIYFQGNSAPDKSGLPSDRFSAERTGGSVSTLTIQRTQQEDSAVYLCASSLGDTGRSTQETQYFGPGTRLLVL.

This clonotype was recorded many times. The V gene is TRBV11-2, the J gene TRBJ2-1, with D unresolved. CDR1 and CDR2 (germline): SGHAT, FQNNGV. The CDR3 consists of 12 residues. Trimming removed 0 bases at V and 6 bases at J, with 3 bases between. CDR3 in DNA: TGTGCCAGCAGCTTAGATCGCAATGAGCAGTTCTTC. This gives the protein CASSLDRNEQFF.

This chain connects TRBV6-1 to TRBJ2-5; tentative D call: TRBD1 (6 bases). CDR1 MNHNS and CDR2 SASEGT come from the germline V gene. V was clipped by 4 bases and J by 5 bases, with 17 bases between them. This CDR3 region has 15 residues. This CDR3 reads CASSGKQGRGETQYF. The CDR3 DNA is TGTGCCAGCAGTGGAAAACAGGGAAGGGGGGAGACCCAGTACTTC.

The CDR3 loop reads CASSLSPGVKETQYF. Here the CDR3 DNA reads TGCGCCAGCAGCTTGTCTCCGGGGGTAAAAGAGACCCAGTACTTC. J is TRBJ2-5 and V is TRBV5-1, with D possibly matching TRBD2 (6 bases). V was clipped by 1 base and J by 3 bases, with 13 bases between them. Germline V gene lookup returns CDR1 SGHRS and CDR2 YFSETQ. The CDR3 consists of 15 residues.

This clonotype was observed a single time. The V call is TRBV4-3, the J call TRBJ2-7; 9 bases map to TRBD1. Trimming removed 3 bases from V and 4 bases from J; junction bases left unmatched: 7. The V gene's germline CDR1 is LGHNA and CDR2 YSLEER. The CDR3 length is 15 residues. CDR3 DNA sequence: TGCGCCAGCAGCCAGAGGGCCGGGACAGGGTACGAGCAGTACTTC. Protein: CASSQRAGTGYEQYF.